This TCR beta chain stems from a study of blood T cell repertoires in COVID-19. The CDR3 sequence is 17 residues long. Germline-derived CDR1 and CDR2 are SGDLS and YYNGEE. V shed 0 bases and J 2 bases; nucleotides not matched to a gene: 7. Only in-frame clones appear in the TCRdb table, and some are missing; sequencing was by immunoSEQ multiplex PCR. This sample has 300,000 to 350,000 clones, with roughly 90% found just once. This clone was seen a handful of times. The sequence derives from a woman aged 30 to 39 who had recovered from COVID-19. This chain connects TRBV9 to TRBJ2-2, with 7 bases lining up with TRBD2. What was sequenced was PBMCs or T cells enriched from blood (not recorded which). The CDR3 region is CASSVGRDYPNTGELFF. Here the CDR3 DNA reads TGTGCCAGCAGCGTAGGACGGGACTACCCTAACACCGGGGAGCTGTTTTTT.